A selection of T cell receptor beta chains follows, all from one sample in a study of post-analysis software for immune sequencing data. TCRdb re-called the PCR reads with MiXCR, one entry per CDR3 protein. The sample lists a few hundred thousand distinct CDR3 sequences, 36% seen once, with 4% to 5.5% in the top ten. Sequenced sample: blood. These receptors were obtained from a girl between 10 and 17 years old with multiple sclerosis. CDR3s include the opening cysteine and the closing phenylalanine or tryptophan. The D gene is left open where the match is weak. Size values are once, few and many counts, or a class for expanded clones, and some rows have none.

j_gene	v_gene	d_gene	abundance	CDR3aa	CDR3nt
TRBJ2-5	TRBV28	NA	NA	CASSYTRGRETQYF	TGTGCCAGCAGTTACACGAGGGGGAGGGAGACCCAGTACTTC
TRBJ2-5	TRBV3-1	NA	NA	CASSQVETAGSCF	TGTGCCAGCAGCCAAGTGGAAACGGCAGGGAGTTGTTTC
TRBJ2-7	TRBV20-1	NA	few	CSASGAYEQYF	TGCAGTGCTAGCGGGGCCTACGAGCAGTACTTC
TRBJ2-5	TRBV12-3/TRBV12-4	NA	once	CASTRTGETQYF	TGTGCCAGCACTAGGACTGGGGAGACCCAGTACTTC
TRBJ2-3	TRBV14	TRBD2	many	CASSPGLAMSDTQYF	TGTGCCAGCAGCCCGGGACTAGCCATGTCGGATACGCAGTATTTT
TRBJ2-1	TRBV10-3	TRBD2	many	CATEHGGRAYNEQFF	TGTGCCACGGAGCATGGGGGGAGGGCCTACAATGAGCAGTTCTTC
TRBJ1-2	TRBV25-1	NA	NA	CASSEGQTYGYTF	TGTGCCAGCAGTGAAGGGCAGACTTATGGCTACACCTTC
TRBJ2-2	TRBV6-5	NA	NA	CASSYWGNTGELFF	TGTGCCAGCAGTTACTGGGGGAACACCGGGGAGCTGTTTTTT
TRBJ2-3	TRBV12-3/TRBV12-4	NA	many	CASSWGGASTDTQYF	TGTGCCAGCAGTTGGGGAGGAGCTAGCACAGATACGCAGTATTTT
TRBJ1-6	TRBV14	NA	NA	CASSQERDSPLHF	TGTGCCAGCAGCCAAGAGAGGGATTCACCCCTCCACTTT
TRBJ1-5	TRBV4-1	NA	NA	CASSQISEGNQPQHF	TGCGCCAGCAGCCAAATAAGTGAGGGGAATCAGCCCCAGCATTTT
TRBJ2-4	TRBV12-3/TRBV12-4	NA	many	CASSGTENIQYF	TGTGCCAGCAGTGGGACGGAAAACATTCAGTACTTC
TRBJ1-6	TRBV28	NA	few	CASRPSGGAGSPLHF	TGTGCCAGCAGACCGTCCGGTGGCGCCGGGTCACCCCTCCACTTT
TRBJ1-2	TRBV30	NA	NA	CAWTAALNYGYTF	TGTGCCTGGACCGCGGCGTTAAACTATGGCTACACCTTC
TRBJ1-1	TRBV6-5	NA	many	CASSYGGAEAFF	TGTGCCAGCAGTTACGGGGGCGCTGAAGCTTTCTTT
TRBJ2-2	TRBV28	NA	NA	CASGGGMNTGELFF	TGTGCCAGCGGTGGGGGAATGAACACCGGGGAGCTGTTTTTT
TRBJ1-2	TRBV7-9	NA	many	CASSLARQAPITF	TGTGCCAGCAGCTTAGCCAGACAGGCTCCGATCACCTTC
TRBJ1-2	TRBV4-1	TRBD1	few	CASSQDPGGDGYGYTF	TGCGCCAGCAGCCAAGACCCAGGGGGAGATGGCTATGGCTACACCTTC
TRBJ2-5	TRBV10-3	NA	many	CAISRTLGRQETQYF	TGTGCCATCAGCAGGACTCTGGGTCGACAAGAGACCCAGTACTTC
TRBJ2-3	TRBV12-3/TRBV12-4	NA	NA	CASSLPLARDTQYF	TGTGCCAGCAGTTTACCCCTCGCGAGAGATACGCAGTATTTT
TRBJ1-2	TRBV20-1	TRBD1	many	CSASASGGQIRGYTF	TGCAGTGCTAGTGCCTCCGGGGGACAGATACGTGGCTACACCTTC
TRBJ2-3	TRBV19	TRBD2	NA	CASRAGVRGDTQYF	TGTGCCAGTAGGGCGGGGGTGCGAGGAGATACGCAGTATTTT
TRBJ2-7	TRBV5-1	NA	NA	CASSLAGTDPYEQYF	TGCGCCAGCAGCTTGGCCGGCACAGACCCTTACGAGCAGTACTTC
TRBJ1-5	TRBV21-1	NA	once	CVSTKPGQLHNQPQHF	TGTGTCAGCACGAAACCGGGACAACTACACAATCAGCCCCAGCATTTT
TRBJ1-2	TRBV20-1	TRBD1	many	CSAIPRIGTGRRDYGYTF	TGCAGTGCTATTCCGAGAATAGGGACAGGGCGCCGGGACTATGGCTACACCTTC
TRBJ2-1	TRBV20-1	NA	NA	CRARDLVHEQFF	TGCAGGGCTAGAGATTTAGTCCATGAGCAGTTCTTC
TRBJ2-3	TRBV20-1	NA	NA	CSASVAASTDTQYF	TGCAGTGCTAGTGTCGCGGCTAGCACAGATACGCAGTATTTT
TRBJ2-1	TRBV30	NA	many	CAWNEGYLNSEQFF	TGTGCCTGGAATGAGGGATACCTAAACAGTGAGCAGTTCTTC
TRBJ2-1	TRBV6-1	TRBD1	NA	CASSPDRGGSVSVQYDEQFF	TGTGCCAGCAGTCCCGACAGGGGAGGTTCGGTTTCGGTGCAATACGATGAGCAGTTCTTC
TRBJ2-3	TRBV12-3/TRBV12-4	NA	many	CASRKGSSDTQYF	TGTGCCAGCAGAAAGGGCAGCAGCGATACGCAGTATTTT
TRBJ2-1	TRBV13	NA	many	CASSGTGRREQFF	TGTGCCAGCAGCGGGACGGGCAGGCGTGAGCAGTTCTTC
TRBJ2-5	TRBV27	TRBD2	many	CASGRTSLVQETQYF	TGTGCCAGCGGACGGACTAGTTTGGTTCAAGAGACCCAGTACTTC
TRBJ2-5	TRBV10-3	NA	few	CAISEYSQETQYF	TGTGCCATCAGTGAATACAGCCAAGAGACCCAGTACTTC
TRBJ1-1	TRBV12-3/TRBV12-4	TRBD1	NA	CASSLRGTGDRLAVFF	TGTGCCAGCAGTTTAAGGGGGACAGGGGATCGTCTGGCAGTTTTCTTT
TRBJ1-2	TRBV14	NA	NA	CASSAVGTNYGYTF	TGTGCCAGCAGCGCAGTGGGGACTAACTATGGCTACACCTTC
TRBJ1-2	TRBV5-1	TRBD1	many	CASSLEAGGGYGYTF	TGCGCCAGCAGCTTGGAAGCAGGGGGCGGCTATGGCTACACCTTC
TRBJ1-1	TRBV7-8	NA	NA	CASSSIGGRGNTEAFF	TGTGCCAGCAGCTCCATAGGTGGCAGGGGGAACACTGAAGCTTTCTTT
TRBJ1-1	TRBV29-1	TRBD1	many	CSVDGQGKRAFF	TGCAGCGTTGATGGACAGGGGAAGCGAGCTTTCTTT
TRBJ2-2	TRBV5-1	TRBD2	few	CASSRYGGANTGELFF	TGCGCCAGCAGCCGCTACGGGGGGGCGAACACCGGGGAGCTGTTTTTT
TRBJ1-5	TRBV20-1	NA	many	CSASTGGVAYQPQHF	TGCAGTGCTTCGACGGGAGGGGTAGCCTATCAGCCCCAGCATTTT
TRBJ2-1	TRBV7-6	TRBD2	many	CASSERGLAGDGQFF	TGTGCCAGCAGCGAACGGGGACTAGCGGGAGACGGGCAGTTCTTC
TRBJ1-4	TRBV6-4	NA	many	CASSVKGPDEKLFF	TGTGCCAGCAGTGTAAAGGGGCCGGATGAAAAACTGTTTTTT
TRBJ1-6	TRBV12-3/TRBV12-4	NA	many	CASSPDSPNSPLHF	TGTGCCAGCAGCCCAGACAGTCCGAATTCACCCCTCCACTTT
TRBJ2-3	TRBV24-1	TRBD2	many	CATSDLQRGGRIDTQYF	TGTGCCACCAGTGATCTACAGCGGGGGGGCCGAATAGATACGCAGTATTTT
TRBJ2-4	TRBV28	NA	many	CASSPSLLARNIQYF	TGTGCCAGCAGCCCGAGTCTCTTAGCCCGGAACATTCAGTACTTC
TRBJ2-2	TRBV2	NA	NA	CVSSFSANTGELFF	TGTGTCAGCAGTTTCAGCGCGAACACCGGGGAGCTGTTTTTT
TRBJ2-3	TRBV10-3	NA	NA	CTIRWDTSTDTQYF	TGTACCATCAGGTGGGACACGAGCACAGATACGCAGTATTTT
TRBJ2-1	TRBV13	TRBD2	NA	CASRTGTSRYNEQFF	TGTGCCAGCAGAACAGGGACTAGCAGATACAATGAGCAGTTCTTC
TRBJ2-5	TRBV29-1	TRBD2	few	CSVAAWASGGAAETQYF	TGCAGCGTTGCCGCGTGGGCTAGCGGGGGGGCAGCAGAGACCCAGTACTTC
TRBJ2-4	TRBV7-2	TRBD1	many	CASSLDGTAGNIQYF	TGTGCCAGCAGCTTAGACGGGACAGCCGGAAACATTCAGTACTTC
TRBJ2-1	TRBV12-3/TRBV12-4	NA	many	CASSLSRKQFF	TGTGCCAGCAGTTTGTCCAGAAAGCAGTTCTTC
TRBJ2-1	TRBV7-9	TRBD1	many	CASSFRDSLNNEQFF	TGTGCCAGCAGCTTCCGGGACAGCCTCAACAATGAGCAGTTCTTC
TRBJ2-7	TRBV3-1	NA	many	CASSAGSGGYEQYF	TGTGCCAGCAGCGCGGGCTCCGGGGGCTACGAGCAGTACTTC